This TCR beta chain was captured by sequencing in a study of shared clonotypes between healthy human individuals. Participating donors were healthy, HIV-negative adults free of recent acute infections or vaccinations. Genomic DNA of unsorted samples came from some 91 million PBMCs. Remarks on this clone: The antigen is not known.

Execution of the assay was at deep level. Profiling relied on immunoSEQ multiplex PCR, and the TCRdb table lists in-frame clones only, not all of them. The sample lists about 460,000 clones; around 77% were seen once. Germline loops: CDR1 SGHVS, CDR2 FQNEAQ. Between the trimmed V and J ends, which lost 0 bases and 4 bases, there was a span of 9 bases. CDR3 length: 14 amino acids. Study observations and caveats: Clonotype sharing levels among donors were expected to vary with sequencing depth.

The TCR was taken from a woman aged 40 to 50 in good health. Some clones in this sample may be carry-over from other donors' samples. What was sequenced was PBMCs. J is TRBJ1-2 and V is TRBV7-8, with D perhaps TRBD1 (5 bases). The CDR3 spells CASSLAAGTYGYTF. CDR3 in DNA: TGTGCCAGCAGCTTAGCGGCGGGGACCTATGGCTACACCTTC. Full variable domain (remainder filled in from reference TRBV7-8 and TRBJ1-2): GAGVSQSPRYKVAKRGQDVALRCDPISGHVSLFWYQQALGQGPEFLTYFQNEAQLDKSGLPSDRFFAERPEGSVSTLKIQRTQQEDSAVYLCASSLAAGTYGYTFGSGTRLTVV.